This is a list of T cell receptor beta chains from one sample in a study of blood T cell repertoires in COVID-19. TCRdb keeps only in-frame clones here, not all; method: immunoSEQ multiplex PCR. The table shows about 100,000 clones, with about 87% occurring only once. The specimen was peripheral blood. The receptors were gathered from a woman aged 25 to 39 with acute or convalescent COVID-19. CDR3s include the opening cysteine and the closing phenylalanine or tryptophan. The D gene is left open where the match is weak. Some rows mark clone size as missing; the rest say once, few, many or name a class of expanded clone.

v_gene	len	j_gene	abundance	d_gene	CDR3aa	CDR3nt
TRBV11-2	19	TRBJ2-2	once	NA	CASSFSPSFEDSNTGELFF	TGTGCCAGCAGCTTTAGCCCCTCTTTCGAGGATTCGAACACCGGGGAGCTGTTTTTT
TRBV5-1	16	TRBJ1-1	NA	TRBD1	CASSSDRGRVDTEAFF	TGCGCCAGCAGCTCAGACAGGGGGCGAGTGGACACTGAAGCTTTCTTT
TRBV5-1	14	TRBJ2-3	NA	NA	CASSPRSNTDTQYF	TGCGCCAGCAGCCCGCGTAGCAATACAGATACGCAGTATTTT
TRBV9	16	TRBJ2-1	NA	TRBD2	CASSLRTSGGVNEQFF	TGTGCCAGCAGCCTCCGGACTAGCGGGGGTGTTAACGAGCAGTTCTTC
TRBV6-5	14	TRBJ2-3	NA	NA	CASSYLGSTDTQYF	TGTGCCAGCAGTTACCTTGGCAGCACAGATACGCAGTATTTT
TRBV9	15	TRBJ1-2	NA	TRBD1	CASSGETGNDYGYTF	TGTGCCAGCAGCGGCGAGACAGGGAACGACTATGGCTACACCTTC
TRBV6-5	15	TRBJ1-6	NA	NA	CASRRGTDYNSPLHF	TGTGCCAGCAGGCGCGGGACGGATTATAATTCACCCCTCCACTTT
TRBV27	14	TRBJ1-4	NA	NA	CASRISGPGEKLFF	TGTGCCAGCAGAATATCAGGGCCGGGTGAAAAACTGTTTTTT
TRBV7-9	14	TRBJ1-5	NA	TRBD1	CASSPTGGVQPQHF	TGTGCCAGCAGCCCAACAGGGGGCGTTCAGCCCCAGCATTTT
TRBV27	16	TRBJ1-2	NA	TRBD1	CASSPTGTGDFYGYTF	TGTGCCAGCAGTCCTACCGGGACAGGTGATTTTTATGGCTACACCTTC
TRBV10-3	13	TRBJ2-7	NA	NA	CAISESNSYEQYF	TGTGCCATCAGTGAGTCGAACAGCTACGAGCAGTACTTC
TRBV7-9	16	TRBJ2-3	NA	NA	CASSLGTGVSTDTQYF	TGTGCCAGCAGCTTAGGTACGGGGGTTAGCACAGATACGCAGTATTTT
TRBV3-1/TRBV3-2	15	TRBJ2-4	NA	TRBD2	CASSAGTSGGDIQYF	TGTGCCAGCAGCGCCGGGACTAGCGGGGGGGACATTCAGTACTTC
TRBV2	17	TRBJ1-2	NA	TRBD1	CASSGPDRDRTNYGYTF	TGTGCCAGCAGTGGCCCCGACAGGGATCGAACTAACTATGGCTACACCTTC
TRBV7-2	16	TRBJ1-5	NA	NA	CASSLTQGSGNQPQHF	TGTGCCAGCAGCTTAACGCAGGGCTCGGGCAATCAGCCCCAGCATTTT
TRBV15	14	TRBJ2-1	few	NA	CATSSPNLGNEQFF	TGTGCCACCAGCAGCCCCAACCTAGGAAATGAGCAGTTCTTC
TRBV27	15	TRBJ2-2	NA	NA	CASSLGPDSTGELFF	TGTGCCAGCAGTTTAGGTCCGGACTCGACCGGGGAGCTGTTTTTT
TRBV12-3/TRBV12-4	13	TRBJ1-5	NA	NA	CASSPSSNQPQHF	TGTGCCAGCAGCCCATCAAGCAATCAGCCCCAGCATTTT
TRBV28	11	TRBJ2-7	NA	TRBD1	CASSGTVSIGF	TGTGCCAGCTCCGGGACAGTATCTATCGGCTTC
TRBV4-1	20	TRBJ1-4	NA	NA	CASSQETQLVNRVFNEKLFF	TGCGCCAGCAGCCAAGAAACCCAGTTGGTGAACAGGGTGTTTAATGAAAAACTGTTTTTT
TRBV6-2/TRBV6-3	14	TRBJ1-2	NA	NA	CASSFHQGFYGYTF	TGTGCCAGCAGTTTCCATCAGGGCTTCTATGGCTACACCTTC
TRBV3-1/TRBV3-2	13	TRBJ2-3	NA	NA	CASSRLGTDTQYF	TGTGCCAGCAGCCGTCTCGGCACAGATACGCAGTATTTT
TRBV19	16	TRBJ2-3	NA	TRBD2	CASSPQLAGVTDTQYF	TGTGCCAGTAGTCCCCAACTAGCGGGGGTCACAGATACGCAGTATTTT
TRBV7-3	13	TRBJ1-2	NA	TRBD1	CASSTSTGDGYTF	TGTGCCAGCAGCACTTCGACAGGGGATGGCTACACCTTC
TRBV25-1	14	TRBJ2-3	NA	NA	CASSVAGKLATQYF	TGTGCCAGCAGTGTAGCCGGGAAGTTAGCCACGCAGTATTTT
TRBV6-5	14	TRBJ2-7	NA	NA	CASSYAGDSYEQYF	TGTGCCAGCAGTTACGCCGGGGATTCCTACGAGCAGTACTTC
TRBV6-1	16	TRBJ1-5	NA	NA	CASSEGRGSGNQPQHF	TGTGCCAGCAGTGAGGGGAGGGGATCGGGCAATCAGCCCCAGCATTTT
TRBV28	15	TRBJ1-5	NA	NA	CASSLVQYSNQPQHF	TGTGCCAGCAGTTTGGTGCAGTATAGCAATCAGCCCCAGCATTTT
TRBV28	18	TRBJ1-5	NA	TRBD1	CASKLWGGRQGSNQPQHF	TGTGCCAGCAAATTATGGGGGGGCCGACAGGGAAGCAATCAGCCCCAGCATTTT
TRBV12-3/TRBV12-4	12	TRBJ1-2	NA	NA	CASSPVRYGYTF	TGTGCCAGCAGCCCCGTCCGCTATGGCTACACCTTC
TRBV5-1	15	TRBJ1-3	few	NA	CASRPGGLAGNTIYF	TGCGCCAGCAGGCCAGGAGGACTCGCTGGAAACACCATATATTTT
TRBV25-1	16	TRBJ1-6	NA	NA	CASSEDGTKYNSPLHF	TGTGCCAGCAGTGAAGATGGGACAAAGTATAATTCACCCCTCCACTTT
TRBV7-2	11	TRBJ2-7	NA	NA	CASSGRYEQYF	TGTGCCAGCAGCGGGCGTTACGAGCAGTACTTC
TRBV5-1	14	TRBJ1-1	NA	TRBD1	CASRTGGINTEAFF	TGCGCCAGCAGAACAGGGGGCATCAACACTGAAGCTTTCTTT
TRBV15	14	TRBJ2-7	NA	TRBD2	CATSRVAGAYEQYF	TGTGCCACCAGCAGAGTTGCGGGGGCCTACGAGCAGTACTTC
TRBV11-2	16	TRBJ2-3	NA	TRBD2	CASSSLAGGRTDTQYF	TGTGCCAGCAGCTCCCTAGCGGGGGGGCGCACAGATACGCAGTATTTT
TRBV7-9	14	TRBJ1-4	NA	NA	CASSLPGIGEKLFF	TGTGCCAGCAGCCTCCCGGGGATCGGTGAAAAACTGTTTTTT
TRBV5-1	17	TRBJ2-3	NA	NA	CASSGAPGHQGTDTQYF	TGCGCCAGCAGCGGGGCCCCTGGCCACCAGGGCACAGATACGCAGTATTTT
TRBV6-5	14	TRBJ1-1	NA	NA	CASSSRTANTEAFF	TGTGCCAGCAGTTCCCGGACAGCTAACACTGAAGCTTTCTTT
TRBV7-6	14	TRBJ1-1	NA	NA	CASSAQAMNTEAFF	TGTGCCAGCAGCGCACAGGCCATGAACACTGAAGCTTTCTTT
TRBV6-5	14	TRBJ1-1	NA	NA	CASTLTPQYTEAFF	TGTGCCAGCACCCTTACCCCGCAGTACACTGAAGCTTTCTTT
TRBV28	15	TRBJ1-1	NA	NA	CASSLFGFGLAEAFF	TGTGCCAGCAGTTTATTCGGGTTCGGGTTGGCTGAAGCTTTCTTT
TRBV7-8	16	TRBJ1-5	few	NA	CASSLGGLSSNQPQHF	TGTGCCAGCAGCTTAGGCGGTTTGTCCAGCAATCAGCCCCAGCATTTT
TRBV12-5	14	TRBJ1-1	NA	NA	CASGLEGRGTEAFF	TGTGCTAGTGGTTTGGAGGGTAGGGGCACTGAAGCTTTCTTT